What follows are 17 T cell receptor beta chains derived from one specimen sequenced in a study of blood T cell repertoires in COVID-19. TCRdb's table, derived via immunoSEQ multiplex PCR, lists solely in-frame clones and lacks some. The table records around 160,000 clones, just under 85% of them present only once. Source material: peripheral blood. Receptor source: a woman between 40 and 50 years old with active or convalescent COVID-19.

CDR3 in amino acids: CASSSRGHTEAFF. The CDR3 nucleotides read TGTGCCAGCAGTAGCAGGGGGCACACTGAAGCTTTCTTT. The chain is built from TRBV6-5 and TRBJ1-1; 8 nucleotides match TRBD1. From germline, CDR1 is MNHEY and CDR2 SVGAGI. This CDR3 is 13 amino acids long. Trimming cost V 5 bases and J 3 bases; bases outside gene matches: 2.

This clone was detected only a few times. The chain couples TRBV9 to TRBJ1-6; a weak D match, TRBD1 (5 bases). The ends were cut back, 3 bases at V and 12 bases at J, with 16 bases in the middle. This CDR3 has 14 amino acids. Germline values: CDR1 SGDLS, CDR2 YYNGEE. The CDR3 DNA reads as TGTGCCAGCAGCGCGCAGGGTTCCCGGGTACCCCTCCACTTT. This codes for CASSAQGSRVPLHF.

The chain uses TRBV2 and TRBJ1-4; 11 bases line up with TRBD1. With V trimmed by 2 bases and J by 4 bases, 6 bases remained unmatched. The germline CDR1 and CDR2 sequences are SNHLY and FYNNEI. The CDR3 spans 17 residues. The DNA for the CDR3 is TGTGCCAGCAGTGAACTGGGACAGGGGGGAAGTAATGAAAAACTGTTTTTT. It is translated as CASSELGQGGSNEKLFF.

This sequence joins TRBV5-5 and TRBJ2-1; TRBD2 aligns across 14 bases. The CDR3 length is 15 residues. CDR1 SGHKS and CDR2 YYEKEE come from the germline V gene (reference sequence). The ends lost 2 bases at V and 9 bases at J; junction bases unmatched: 4. The CDR3 loop reads CASSFSGTSGSEQFF. In nucleotides, the CDR3 is TGTGCCAGCAGCTTCTCCGGGACTAGCGGGAGTGAGCAGTTCTTC.

This chain links TRBV5-4 with TRBJ2-1, with 7 nucleotides matching TRBD2. Germline CDR1 reads SGHNT; CDR2 reads YYREEE (reference sequence). J lost 6 bases, V lost 1 base, and 13 bases had no gene match. The CDR3 sequence is 17 residues long. The CDR3 here is CASSLSRPTSVGNEQFF. In DNA, the CDR3 is TGTGCCAGCAGCTTGTCCCGACCCACTAGCGTAGGCAATGAGCAGTTCTTC.

The rearrangement uses TRBV6-5 and TRBJ1-2, with D hard to call. Between the trimmed V and J ends, which lost 6 bases and 6 bases, there was a span of 17 bases. CDR1 MNHEY and CDR2 SVGAGI come from the germline V gene. This CDR3 has 14 residues. CDR3 loop: CASSPRDYTHGYTF. The CDR3, as DNA: TGTGCCAGCAGCCCCCGCGACTATACTCATGGCTACACCTTC.

The chain is built from TRBV19 and TRBJ2-7, with a possible D match to TRBD1 (5 bases). V was pared by 2 bases and J by 5 bases, with 16 bases between. The CDR3 has 15 residues. In germline, CDR1 is LNHDA, CDR2 SQIVND (reference sequence). CDR3 nucleotide sequence: TGTGCCAGTAGTATAATGGGGCAGGTCTCGGACGAGCAGTACTTC. Residues: CASSIMGQVSDEQYF. Complete variable domain (other parts from reference TRBV19 and TRBJ2-7): DGGITQSPKYLFRKEGQNVTLSCEQNLNHDAMYWYRQDPGQGLRLIYYSQIVNDFQKGDIAEGYSVSREKKESFPLTVTSAQKNPTAFYLCASSIMGQVSDEQYFGPGTRLTVT.

The chain has TRBV28 and TRBJ2-6, with D hard to call. Per the germline V gene, CDR1 is MDHEN and CDR2 is SYDVKM. V lost 5 bases and J lost 4, with 9 bases in between. This CDR3 comprises 14 residues. CDR3 sequence: CASSTPTGANVLTF. The DNA for the CDR3 is TGTGCCAGCAGTACCCCGACAGGGGCCAACGTCCTGACTTTC.

This clone has a handful of counts. This chain joins TRBV7-9 and TRBJ1-5; D possibly corresponds to TRBD1 (6 bases). Trimming cost V 5 bases and J 5 bases, with 16 bases left between them. Germline V gene lookup returns CDR1 SEHNR and CDR2 FQNEAQ (reference sequence). The CDR3 totals 15 residues. CDR3 coding DNA: TGTGCCAGCAGCCCCGGGGACATTGGGGATCAGCCCCAGCATTTT. This encodes CASSPGDIGDQPQHF.

The chain combines TRBV27 with TRBJ2-2, with TRBD2 identical over 11 bases. Germline values: CDR1 MNHEY, CDR2 SMNVEV (reference sequence). The CDR3 covers 16 residues. V gave up 5 bases and J gave up 3 bases; unmatched junction bases: 5. The CDR3 DNA reads as TGTGCCAGCAGTGTCCTAGCGGGGGGTTACACCGGGGAGCTGTTTTTT. Its translation is CASSVLAGGYTGELFF.

This clone was counted a single time. The genes are TRBV28 and TRBJ1-1; TRBD1 might be the D (6 bases). The CDR3 is 14 residues long. Germline V gene data show CDR1 as MDHEN and CDR2 as SYDVKM. The ends were cut back, 1 base at V and 7 bases at J, with 13 bases in the middle. In DNA, the CDR3 is TGTGCCAGCAGTTTATCCTCCCTCAGGGGTGAAGCTTTCTTT. Translated: CASSLSSLRGEAFF.

Here the CDR3 reads CASSYSWGGPDYGYTF. CDR3 coding DNA: TGTGCCAGCAGCTACTCTTGGGGGGGGCCGGACTATGGCTACACCTTC. V usage is TRBV28 and J usage is TRBJ1-2, with D maybe TRBD1 (6 bases). The CDR3 extends over 16 amino acids. Germline values: CDR1 MDHEN, CDR2 SYDVKM. V gave up 6 bases and J gave up 3 bases, with 20 bases separating them.

This chain joins TRBV20-1 and TRBJ1-4; TRBD1 matches at 7 bases. Trimming took 3 bases from V and 8 from J; bases not matched to a gene: 6. CDR3 size: 13 residues. Germline V gene sequence: CDR1 DFQATT, CDR2 SNEGSKA (reference sequence). For the CDR3, the DNA is TGCAGTGCTAGTGGGGACAGTGGAGAAAAACTGTTTTTT. Protein: CSASGDSGEKLFF.

The rearrangement links TRBV2 to TRBJ2-1, with 8 bases that match TRBD2. The V and J ends lost 8 bases and 6 bases, in that order; junction bases with no gene match: 6. The CDR3 has 13 residues. CDR1 and CDR2 from the germline V gene are SNHLY and FYNNEI. The CDR3 protein is CASFTSGRNEQFF. Written as DNA, the CDR3 is TGTGCCAGCTTTACTAGCGGCCGCAATGAGCAGTTCTTC. Using reference TRBV2 and TRBJ2-1 for the parts outside the CDR3, the full variable domain is EPEVTQTPSHQVTQMGQEVILRCVPISNHLYFYWYRQILGQKVEFLVSFYNNEISEKSEIFDDQFSVERPDGSNFTLKIRSTKLEDSAMYFCASFTSGRNEQFFGPGTRLTVL.

The genes are TRBV18 and TRBJ2-4; D is ambiguous. Germline loops: CDR1 KGHSH, CDR2 LQKENI. V shed 3 bases and J shed 5 bases, with 8 bases lying between them. This CDR3 region has 13 residues. The CDR3: CASSPVRENIQYF. CDR3 coding DNA: TGTGCCAGCTCACCGGTTCGGGAAAACATTCAGTACTTC.

The chain has TRBV30 and TRBJ2-7; D may be TRBD2 (6 bases). The CDR3 is 11 amino acids. Trimming removed 2 bases at V and 11 bases at J, with 13 bases between. Germline V gives CDR1 GTSNPN, CDR2 SVGIG (reference sequence). The CDR3 loop is CAWSQLGEEYF. The CDR3 DNA is TGTGCCTGGAGTCAACTAGGGGAGGAGTACTTC.

The CDR3 loop is CASNSGGRDQPQHF. CDR3 bases: TGTGCCAGCAACTCAGGGGGCAGAGATCAGCCCCAGCATTTT. The chain employs TRBV6-5 and TRBJ1-5, with TRBD1 matching 8 bases. Germline CDR1 reads MNHEY; CDR2 reads SVGAGI. The J segment lost 5 bases and the V segment lost 7 bases, leaving 7 bases of the junction unmatched. The CDR3 spans 14 residues.